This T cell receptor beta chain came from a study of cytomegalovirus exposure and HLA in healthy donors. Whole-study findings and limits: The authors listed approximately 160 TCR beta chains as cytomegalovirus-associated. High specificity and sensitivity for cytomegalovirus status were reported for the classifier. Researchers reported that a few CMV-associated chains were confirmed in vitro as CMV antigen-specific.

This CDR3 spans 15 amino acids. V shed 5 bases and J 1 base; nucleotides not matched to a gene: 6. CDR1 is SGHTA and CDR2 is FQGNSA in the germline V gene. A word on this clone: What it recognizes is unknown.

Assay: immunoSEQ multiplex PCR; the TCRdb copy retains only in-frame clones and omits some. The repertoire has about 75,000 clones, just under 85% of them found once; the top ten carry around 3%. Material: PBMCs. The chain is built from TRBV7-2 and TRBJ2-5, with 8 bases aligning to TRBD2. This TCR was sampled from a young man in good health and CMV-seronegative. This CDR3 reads CASSPHGGGQETQYF. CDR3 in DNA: TGTGCCAGCAGCCCACACGGGGGGGGCCAAGAGACCCAGTACTTC.